This T cell receptor (beta chain) is from a study of Graves' ophthalmopathy and Graves' hyperthyroidism. About the research overall: Peripheral blood was gathered at the point of initial diagnosis, before any treatment started.

Study-level results: Blood also contained most of the expanded thyroid clonotypes above 0.001 frequency.

Moderate-to-severe activity, with CAS ≥3, NOSPECS ≥4 and duration under 3 months, characterized the donors with ophthalmopathy. Diagnosis relied on clinical symptoms, serum thyroxine, TRAb, thyroid ultrasound and orbital computed tomography. J lost 2 bases, V lost 8 bases, and 6 bases had no gene match. The CDR3 is 13 amino acids. In germline, CDR1 is SQVTM, CDR2 ANQGSEA. This clonotype showed up just once. The antigen remains unidentified. Amplification of the TCR beta CDR3 regions used RNA transcripts (as template). An opening RT-PCR round employed HTBI primers and preceded a second-round multiplex PCR. MiXCR, run by TCRdb on the multiplex PCR reads, gives a single entry per CDR3 protein. The sample holds over 650,000 distinct CDR3 sequences, 35% to 45% seen once.

V usage is TRBV29-1 and J usage is TRBJ1-3, with TRBD1 matching over 7 bases. This clonotype originated in an adult man with Graves' ophthalmopathy. The sample was peripheral blood. CDR3: CSPTGSAGNTIYF. The CDR3 DNA reads TGCAGCCCGACAGGGTCGGCTGGAAACACCATATATTTT.